This T cell receptor (beta chain) stems from a study of blood T cell repertoires in COVID-19. Study context: Italy, Spain and the United States were the sources of the convalescent and acute COVID-19 samples.

This CDR3 has 17 residues. Patients in Seattle were enrolled during active infection, then followed longitudinally. Some clones are missing from TCRdb's copy, which holds only in-frame ones; the method was immunoSEQ multiplex PCR. This sample has about 270,000 clones; about 88% occur once, and the top ten carry more than 1.4%. Material: peripheral blood. The receptor's source is a human donor with COVID-19, enrolled during active disease. The donor label of this sample is uncertain. This chain connects TRBV21-1 to TRBJ2-7; the table names TRBD1, a call not compared with the DNA. TRBV21-1 represents a pseudogene. This CDR3 reads CASSNRLDNFVDYEQYF. The CDR3 DNA sequence: TGTGCCAGCAGCAATCGTTTGGACAATTTCGTAGACTACGAGCAGTACTTC.